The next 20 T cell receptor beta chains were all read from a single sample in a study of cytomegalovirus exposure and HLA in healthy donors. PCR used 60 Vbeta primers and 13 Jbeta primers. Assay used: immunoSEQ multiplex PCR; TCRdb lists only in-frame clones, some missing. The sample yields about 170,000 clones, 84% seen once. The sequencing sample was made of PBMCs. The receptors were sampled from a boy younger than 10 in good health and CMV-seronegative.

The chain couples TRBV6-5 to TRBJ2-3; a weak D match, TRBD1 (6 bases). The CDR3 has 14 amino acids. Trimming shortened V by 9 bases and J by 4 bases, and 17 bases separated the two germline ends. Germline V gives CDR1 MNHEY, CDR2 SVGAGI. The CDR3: CASRPIQGSDTQYF. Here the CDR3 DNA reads TGTGCCAGTAGGCCCATACAGGGTTCAGATACGCAGTATTTT.

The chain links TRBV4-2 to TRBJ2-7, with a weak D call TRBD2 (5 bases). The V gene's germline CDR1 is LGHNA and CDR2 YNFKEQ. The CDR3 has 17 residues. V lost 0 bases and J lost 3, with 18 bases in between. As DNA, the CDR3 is TGTGCCAGCAGCCAAGACGTGTCAGCGGAAGATTTCTACGAGCAGTACTTC. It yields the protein CASSQDVSAEDFYEQYF.

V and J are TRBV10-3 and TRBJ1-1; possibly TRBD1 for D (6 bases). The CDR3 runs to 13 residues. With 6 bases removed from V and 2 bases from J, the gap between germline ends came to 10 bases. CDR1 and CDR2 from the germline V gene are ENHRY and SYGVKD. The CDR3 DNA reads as TGTGCCATCAGGGGGGACATTAACACTGAAGCTTTCTTT. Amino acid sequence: CAIRGDINTEAFF.

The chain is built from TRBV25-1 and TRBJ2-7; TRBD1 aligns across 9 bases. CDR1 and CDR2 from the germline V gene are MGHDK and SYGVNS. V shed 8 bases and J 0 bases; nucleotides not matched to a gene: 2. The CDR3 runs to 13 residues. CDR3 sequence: CASRQGGSYEQYF. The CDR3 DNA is TGTGCCAGCCGACAGGGGGGCTCCTACGAGCAGTACTTC.

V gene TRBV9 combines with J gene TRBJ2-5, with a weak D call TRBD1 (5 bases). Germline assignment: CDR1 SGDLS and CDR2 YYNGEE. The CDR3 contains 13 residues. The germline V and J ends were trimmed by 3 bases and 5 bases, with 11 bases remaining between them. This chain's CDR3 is CASSEPRGETQYF. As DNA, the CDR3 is TGTGCCAGCAGCGAACCTAGGGGCGAGACCCAGTACTTC.

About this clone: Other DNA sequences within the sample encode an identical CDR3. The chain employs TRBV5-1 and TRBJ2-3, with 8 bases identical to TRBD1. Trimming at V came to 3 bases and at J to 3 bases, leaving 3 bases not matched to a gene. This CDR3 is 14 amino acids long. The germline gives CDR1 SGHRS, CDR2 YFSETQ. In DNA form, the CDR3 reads TGCGCCAGCAGCTCAGGACAGGGAACAGATACGCAGTATTTT. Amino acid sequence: CASSSGQGTDTQYF.

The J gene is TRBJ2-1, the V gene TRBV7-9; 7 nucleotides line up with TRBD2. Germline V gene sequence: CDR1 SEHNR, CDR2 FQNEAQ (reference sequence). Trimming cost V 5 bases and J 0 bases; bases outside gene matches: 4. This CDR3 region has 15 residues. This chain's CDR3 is CASSTTSDSYNEQFF. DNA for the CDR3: TGTGCCAGCAGCACAACTAGCGACTCCTACAATGAGCAGTTCTTC. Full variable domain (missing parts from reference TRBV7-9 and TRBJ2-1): DTGVSQNPRHKITKRGQNVTFRCDPISEHNRLYWYRQTLGQGPEFLTYFQNEAQLEKSRLLSDRFSAERPKGSFSTLEIQRTEQGDSAMYLCASSTTSDSYNEQFFGPGTRLTVL.

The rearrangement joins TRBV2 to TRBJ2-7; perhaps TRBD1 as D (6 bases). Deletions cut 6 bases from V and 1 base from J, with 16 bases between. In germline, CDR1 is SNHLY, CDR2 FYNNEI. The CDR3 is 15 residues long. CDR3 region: CASRPQQGRSYEQYF. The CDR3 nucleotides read TGTGCCAGCAGGCCCCAACAGGGTAGGTCCTACGAGCAGTACTTC.

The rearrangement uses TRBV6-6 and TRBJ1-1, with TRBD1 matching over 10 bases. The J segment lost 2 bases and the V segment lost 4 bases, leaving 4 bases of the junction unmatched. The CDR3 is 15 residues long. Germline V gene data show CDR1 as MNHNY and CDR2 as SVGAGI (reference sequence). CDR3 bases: TGTGCCAGCAGTTCCTTGACAGGGGGCAACACTGAAGCTTTCTTT. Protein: CASSSLTGGNTEAFF.

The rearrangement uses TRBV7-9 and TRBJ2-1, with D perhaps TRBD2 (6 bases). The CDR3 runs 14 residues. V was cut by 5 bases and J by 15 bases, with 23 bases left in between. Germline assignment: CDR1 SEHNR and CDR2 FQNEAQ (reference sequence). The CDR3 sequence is CASSPPRLDPNWFF. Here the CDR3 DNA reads TGTGCCAGCAGCCCGCCCAGACTAGACCCAAATTGGTTCTTC.

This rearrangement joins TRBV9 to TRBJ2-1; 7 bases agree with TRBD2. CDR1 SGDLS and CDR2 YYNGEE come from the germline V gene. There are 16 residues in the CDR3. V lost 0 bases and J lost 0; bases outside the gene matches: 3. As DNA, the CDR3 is TGTGCCAGCAGCGTAGTGGGCGGGAGCTCCTACAATGAGCAGTTCTTC. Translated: CASSVVGGSSYNEQFF.

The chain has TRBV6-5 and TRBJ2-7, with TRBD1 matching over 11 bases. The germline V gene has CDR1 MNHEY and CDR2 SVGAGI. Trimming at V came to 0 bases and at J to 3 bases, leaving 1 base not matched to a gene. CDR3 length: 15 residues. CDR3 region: CASSYSGTGGYEQYF. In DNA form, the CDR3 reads TGTGCCAGCAGTTACTCCGGGACAGGGGGCTACGAGCAGTACTTC.

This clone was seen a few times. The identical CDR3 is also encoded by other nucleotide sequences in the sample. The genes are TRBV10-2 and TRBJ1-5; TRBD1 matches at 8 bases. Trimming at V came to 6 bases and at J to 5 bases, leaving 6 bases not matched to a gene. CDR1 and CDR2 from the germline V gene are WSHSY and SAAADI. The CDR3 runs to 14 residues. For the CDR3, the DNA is TGCGCCAGCAGCCCCGGGACAGGTTATCAGCCCCAGCATTTT. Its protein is CASSPGTGYQPQHF.

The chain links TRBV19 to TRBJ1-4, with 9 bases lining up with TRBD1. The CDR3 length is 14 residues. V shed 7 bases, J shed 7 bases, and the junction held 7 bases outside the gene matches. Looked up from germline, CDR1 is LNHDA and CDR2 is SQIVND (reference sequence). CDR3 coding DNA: TGTGCCAGTACTCCGGGACAGGGTCGTGAAAAACTGTTTTTT. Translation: CASTPGQGREKLFF.

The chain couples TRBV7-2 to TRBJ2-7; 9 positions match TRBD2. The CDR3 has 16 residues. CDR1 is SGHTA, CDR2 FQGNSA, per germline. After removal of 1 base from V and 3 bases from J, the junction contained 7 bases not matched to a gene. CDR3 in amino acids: CASSLGAATSGYEQYF. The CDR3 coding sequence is TGTGCCAGCAGCTTAGGGGCTGCGACTAGCGGCTACGAGCAGTACTTC.

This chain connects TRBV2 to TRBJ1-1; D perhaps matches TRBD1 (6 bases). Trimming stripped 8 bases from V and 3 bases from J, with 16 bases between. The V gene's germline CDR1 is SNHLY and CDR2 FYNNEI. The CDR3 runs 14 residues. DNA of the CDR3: TGTGCCAGCGTATTACAGGGTGGGGACACTGAAGCTTTCTTT. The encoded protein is CASVLQGGDTEAFF.

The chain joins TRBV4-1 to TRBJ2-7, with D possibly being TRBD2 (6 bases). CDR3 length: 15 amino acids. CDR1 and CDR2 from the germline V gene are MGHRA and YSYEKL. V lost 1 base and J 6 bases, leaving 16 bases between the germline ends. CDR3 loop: CASSQVVGSRFEQYF. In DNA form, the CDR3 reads TGCGCCAGCAGCCAAGTGGTCGGGAGTCGTTTCGAGCAGTACTTC.

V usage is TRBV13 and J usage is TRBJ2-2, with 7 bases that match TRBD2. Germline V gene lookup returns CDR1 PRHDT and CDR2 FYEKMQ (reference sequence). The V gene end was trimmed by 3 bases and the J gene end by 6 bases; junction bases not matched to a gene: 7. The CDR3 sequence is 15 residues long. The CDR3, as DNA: TGTGCCAGCAGCTTGCGCGCCGGGGGGTCCGGGGAGCTGTTTTTT. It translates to CASSLRAGGSGELFF.

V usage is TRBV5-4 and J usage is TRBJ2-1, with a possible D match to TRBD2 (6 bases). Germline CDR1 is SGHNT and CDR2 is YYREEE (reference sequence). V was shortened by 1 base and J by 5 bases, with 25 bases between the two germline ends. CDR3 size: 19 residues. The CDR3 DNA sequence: TGTGCCAGCAGCTTGATGGGATTAGGAGGGAGAGCCTTCAACAATGAGCAGTTCTTC. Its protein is CASSLMGLGGRAFNNEQFF. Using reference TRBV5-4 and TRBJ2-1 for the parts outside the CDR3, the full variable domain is ETGVTQSPTHLIKTRGQQVTLRCSSQSGHNTVSWYQQALGQGPQFIFQYYREEENGRGNFPPRFSGLQFPNYSSELNVNALELDDSALYLCASSLMGLGGRAFNNEQFFGPGTRLTVL.

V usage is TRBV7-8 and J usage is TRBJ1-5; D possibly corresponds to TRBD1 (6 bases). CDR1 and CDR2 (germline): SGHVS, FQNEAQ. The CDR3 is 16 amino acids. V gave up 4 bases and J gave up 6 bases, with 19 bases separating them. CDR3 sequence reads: CASSSGGLPTVQPQHF. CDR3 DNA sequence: TGTGCCAGCAGCTCCGGGGGGCTCCCAACGGTTCAGCCCCAGCATTTT.